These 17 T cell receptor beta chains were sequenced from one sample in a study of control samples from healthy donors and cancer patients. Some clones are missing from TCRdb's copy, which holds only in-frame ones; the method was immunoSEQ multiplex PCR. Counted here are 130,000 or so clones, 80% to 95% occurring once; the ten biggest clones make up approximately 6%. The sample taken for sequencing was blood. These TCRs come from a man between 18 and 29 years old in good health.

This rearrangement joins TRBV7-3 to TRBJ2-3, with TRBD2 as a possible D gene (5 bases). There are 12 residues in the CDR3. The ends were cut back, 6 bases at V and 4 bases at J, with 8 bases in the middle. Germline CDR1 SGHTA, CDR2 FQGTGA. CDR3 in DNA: TGTGCCAGCAGTCTGGGAGCAGATACGCAGTATTTT. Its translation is CASSLGADTQYF. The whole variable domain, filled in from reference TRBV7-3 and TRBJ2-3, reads GAGVSQTPSNKVTEKGKYVELRCDPISGHTALYWYRQSLGQGPEFLIYFQGTGAADDSGLPNDRFFAVRPEGSVSTLKIQRTERGDSAVYLCASSLGADTQYFGPGTRLTVL.

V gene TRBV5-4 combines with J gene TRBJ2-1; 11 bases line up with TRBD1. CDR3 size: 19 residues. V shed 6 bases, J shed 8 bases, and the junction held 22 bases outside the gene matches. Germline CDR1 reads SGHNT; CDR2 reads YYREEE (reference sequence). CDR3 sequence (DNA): TGTGCCAGCAACACCGGACAGGGGGCGAGGGCGGGGGGGCTCGATGAGCAGTTCTTC. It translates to CASNTGQGARAGGLDEQFF. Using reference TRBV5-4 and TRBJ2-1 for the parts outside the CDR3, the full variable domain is ETGVTQSPTHLIKTRGQQVTLRCSSQSGHNTVSWYQQALGQGPQFIFQYYREEENGRGNFPPRFSGLQFPNYSSELNVNALELDDSALYLCASNTGQGARAGGLDEQFFGPGTRLTVL.

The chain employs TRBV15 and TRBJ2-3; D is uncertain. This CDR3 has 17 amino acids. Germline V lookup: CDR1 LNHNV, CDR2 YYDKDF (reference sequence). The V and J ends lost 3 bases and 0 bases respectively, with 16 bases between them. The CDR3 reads CATSSGRPSHSTDTQYF. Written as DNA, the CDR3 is TGTGCCACCAGCAGCGGGCGGCCGTCACATAGCACAGATACGCAGTATTTT.

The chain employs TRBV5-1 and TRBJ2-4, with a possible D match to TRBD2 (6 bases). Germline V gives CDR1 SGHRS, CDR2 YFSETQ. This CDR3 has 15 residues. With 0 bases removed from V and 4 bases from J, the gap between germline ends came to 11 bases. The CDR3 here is CASSLGTGVKNIQYF. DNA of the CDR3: TGCGCCAGCAGCTTGGGTACGGGGGTAAAAAACATTCAGTACTTC. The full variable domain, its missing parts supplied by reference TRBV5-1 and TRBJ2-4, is KAGVTQTPRYLIKTRGQQVTLSCSPISGHRSVSWYQQTPGQGLQFLFEYFSETQRNKGNFPGRFSGRQFSNSRSEMNVSTLELGDSALYLCASSLGTGVKNIQYFGAGTRLSVL.

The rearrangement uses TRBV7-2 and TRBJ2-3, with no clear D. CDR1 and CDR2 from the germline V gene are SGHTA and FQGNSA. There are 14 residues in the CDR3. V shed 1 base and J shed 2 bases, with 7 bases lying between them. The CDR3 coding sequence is TGTGCCAGCAGCTTAGTAGGGCCCACAGATACGCAGTATTTT. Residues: CASSLVGPTDTQYF.

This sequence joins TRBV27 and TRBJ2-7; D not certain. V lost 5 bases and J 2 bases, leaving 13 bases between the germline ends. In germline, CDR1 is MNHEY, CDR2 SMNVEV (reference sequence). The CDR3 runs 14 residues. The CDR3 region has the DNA TGTGCCAGCAGTCTTGGCGTCCGAGCCTACGAGCAGTACTTC. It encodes CASSLGVRAYEQYF.

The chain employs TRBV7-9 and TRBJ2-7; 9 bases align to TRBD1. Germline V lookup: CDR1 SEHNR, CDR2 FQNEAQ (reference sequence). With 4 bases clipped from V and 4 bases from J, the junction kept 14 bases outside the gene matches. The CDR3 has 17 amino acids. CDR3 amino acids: CASSSRITGTGHYEQYF. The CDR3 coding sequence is TGTGCCAGCAGCTCCCGGATTACCGGGACAGGGCATTACGAGCAGTACTTC. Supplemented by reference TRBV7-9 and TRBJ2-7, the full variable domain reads DTGVSQNPRHKITKRGQNVTFRCDPISEHNRLYWYRQTLGQGPEFLTYFQNEAQLEKSRLLSDRFSAERPKGSFSTLEIQRTEQGDSAMYLCASSSRITGTGHYEQYFGPGTRLTVT.

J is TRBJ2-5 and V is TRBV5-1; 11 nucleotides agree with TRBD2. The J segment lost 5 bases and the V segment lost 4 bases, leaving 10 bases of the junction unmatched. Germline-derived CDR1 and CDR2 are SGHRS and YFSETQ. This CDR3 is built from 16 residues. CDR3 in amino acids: CASSPSSGGAYETQYF. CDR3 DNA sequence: TGCGCCAGCAGCCCGAGTAGCGGGGGGGCCTATGAGACCCAGTACTTC.

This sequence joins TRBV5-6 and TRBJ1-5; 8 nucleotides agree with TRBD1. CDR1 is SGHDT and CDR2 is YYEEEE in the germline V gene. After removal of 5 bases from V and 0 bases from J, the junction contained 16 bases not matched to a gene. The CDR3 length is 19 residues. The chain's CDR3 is CASSLLSRGPENSNQPQHF. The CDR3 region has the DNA TGTGCCAGCAGTCTGCTTTCCAGGGGGCCGGAAAATAGCAATCAGCCCCAGCATTTT.

The DNA for the CDR3 is TGTGCCAGCAGCGTAGGGGGTGACTATGGCTACACCTTC. Translation: CASSVGGDYGYTF. The chain combines TRBV9 with TRBJ1-2, with D uncertain. Germline CDR1 and CDR2: SGDLS and YYNGEE. The CDR3 is 13 amino acids. V lost 0 bases and J 3 bases, leaving 6 bases between the germline ends. The complete variable domain, with remaining parts taken from reference TRBV9 and TRBJ1-2, reads DSGVTQTPKHLITATGQRVTLRCSPRSGDLSVYWYQQSLDQGLQFLIQYYNGEERAKGNILERFSAQQFPDLHSELNLSSLELGDSALYFCASSVGGDYGYTFGSGTRLTVV.

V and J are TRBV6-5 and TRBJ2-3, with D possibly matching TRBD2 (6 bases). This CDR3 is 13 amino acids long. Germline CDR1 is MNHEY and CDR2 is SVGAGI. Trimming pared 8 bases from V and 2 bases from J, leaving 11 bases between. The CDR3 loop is CASQRVNTDTQYF. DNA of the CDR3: TGTGCCAGCCAGCGGGTGAACACAGATACGCAGTATTTT.

CDR3 amino acids: CASRGDSGPSGANVLTF. CDR3 bases: TGTGCCAGCAGAGGAGACAGCGGGCCTTCTGGGGCCAACGTCCTGACTTTC. The chain employs TRBV2 and TRBJ2-6; D perhaps matches TRBD2 (6 bases). V was pared by 6 bases and J by 1 base, with 16 bases between. Per germline, CDR1 SNHLY and CDR2 FYNNEI. The CDR3 covers 17 residues.

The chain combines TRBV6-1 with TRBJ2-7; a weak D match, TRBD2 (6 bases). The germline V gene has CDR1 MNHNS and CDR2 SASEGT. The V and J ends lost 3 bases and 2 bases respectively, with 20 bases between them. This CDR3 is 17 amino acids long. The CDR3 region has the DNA TGTGCCAGCAGTGAGGAGGGCAGCCAAATTACCCCCTACGAGCAGTACTTC. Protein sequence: CASSEEGSQITPYEQYF.

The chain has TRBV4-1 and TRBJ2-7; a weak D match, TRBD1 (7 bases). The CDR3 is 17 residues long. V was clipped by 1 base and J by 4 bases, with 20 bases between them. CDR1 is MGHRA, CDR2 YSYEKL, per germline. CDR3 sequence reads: CASSQVRGGGDVYEQYF. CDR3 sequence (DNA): TGCGCCAGCAGCCAAGTTCGAGGAGGGGGCGACGTTTACGAGCAGTACTTC.

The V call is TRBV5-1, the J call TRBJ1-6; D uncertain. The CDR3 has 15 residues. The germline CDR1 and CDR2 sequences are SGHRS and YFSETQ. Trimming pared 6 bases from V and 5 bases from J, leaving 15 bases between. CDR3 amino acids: CASKGSDGHNSPLHF. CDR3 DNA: TGCGCCAGCAAAGGGTCGGACGGACATAATTCACCCCTCCACTTT.

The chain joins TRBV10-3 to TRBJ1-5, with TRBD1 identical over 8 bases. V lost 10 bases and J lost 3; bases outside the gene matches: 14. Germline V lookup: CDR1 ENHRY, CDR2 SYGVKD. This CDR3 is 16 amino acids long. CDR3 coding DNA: TGTGCCACTAGACATGGGCAGGGGGCTGTCAATCAGCCCCAGCATTTT. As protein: CATRHGQGAVNQPQHF.

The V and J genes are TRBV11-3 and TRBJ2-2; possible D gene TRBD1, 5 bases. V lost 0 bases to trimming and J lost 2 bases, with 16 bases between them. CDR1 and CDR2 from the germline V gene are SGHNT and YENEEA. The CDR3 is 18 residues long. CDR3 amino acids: CASSLDLLGHHNTGELFF. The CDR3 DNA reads TGTGCCAGCAGCTTAGATTTATTGGGGCACCATAACACCGGGGAGCTGTTTTTT.